What follows describes a single TCR beta chain. Antigen specificity is unknown. The entry originates in a study of shared clonotypes between healthy human individuals. Study in general: Donor composition was a couple of women and a few men, aged 18 to 49. Notes on the study in general: Naive CD4 clonotypes were shared across several donors at roughly 5%. Clonotype sharing among donors likely depends on sequencing depth.

As defined, naive CD8 cells were CD45RO-negative and positively selected for CCR7, with terminally differentiated effector memory CD45RA+ cells excluded. Donors were healthy HIV-negative adults without recent acute infections or vaccinations. Germline CDR1 DFQATT, CDR2 SNEGSKA (reference sequence). The V and J ends lost 1 base and 6 bases respectively, with 1 base between them. The CDR3 spans 9 residues. Some clones are missing from TCRdb's copy, which holds only in-frame ones; the method was immunoSEQ multiplex PCR. This sample has 800,000 or so clones, with around 96% found just once. The material sequenced was naive CD8+ T cells sorted from blood. The source of this sequence is a man aged 30-40 years in good health. This rearrangement joins TRBV20-1 to TRBJ2-7; no reliable D call. CDR3: CSARGEQYF. The CDR3 coding sequence is TGCAGTGCTAGAGGCGAGCAGTACTTC.